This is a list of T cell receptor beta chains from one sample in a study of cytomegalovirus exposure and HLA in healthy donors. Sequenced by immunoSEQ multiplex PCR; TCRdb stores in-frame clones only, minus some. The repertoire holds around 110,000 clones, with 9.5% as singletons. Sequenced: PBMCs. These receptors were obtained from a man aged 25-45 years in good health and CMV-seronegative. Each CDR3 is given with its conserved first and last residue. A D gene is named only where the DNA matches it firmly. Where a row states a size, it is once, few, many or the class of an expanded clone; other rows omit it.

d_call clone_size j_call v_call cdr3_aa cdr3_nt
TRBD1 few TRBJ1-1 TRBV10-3 CAISDYRLLTGGFAEAFF TGTGCCATCAGTGATTACCGCTTACTCACAGGGGGCTTCGCTGAAGCTTTCTTT
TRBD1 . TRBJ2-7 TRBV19 CASSMGGQGYEQYF TGTGCCAGTAGTATGGGTGGACAGGGGTACGAGCAGTACTTC
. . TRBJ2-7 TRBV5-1 CASSLVPGSSYEQYF TGCGCCAGCAGCTTGGTCCCGGGTTCCTCCTACGAGCAGTACTTC
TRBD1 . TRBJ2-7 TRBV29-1 CSVEGGQSYEQYF TGCAGCGTTGAAGGGGGACAGTCCTACGAGCAGTACTTC
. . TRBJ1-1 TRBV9 CASSEGIRAENTEAFF TGTGCCAGCAGCGAGGGGATCAGGGCTGAGAACACTGAAGCTTTCTTT
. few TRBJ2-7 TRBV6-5 CASSPSSYEQYF TGTGCCAGCAGTCCTAGCAGCTACGAGCAGTACTTC
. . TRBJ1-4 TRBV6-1 CASSEVRGSSSEKLFF TGTGCCAGCAGTGAAGTAAGGGGGTCTTCGAGTGAAAAACTGTTTTTT
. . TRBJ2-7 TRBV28 CASSFGPHLEQYF TGTGCCAGCAGTTTTGGTCCACATCTCGAGCAGTACTTC
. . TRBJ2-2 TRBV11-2 CASSQFRGAIGELFF TGTGCCAGCAGCCAGTTTCGGGGGGCGATCGGGGAGCTGTTTTTT
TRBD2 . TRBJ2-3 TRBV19 CASSMGVLGLAGGDTDTQYF TGTGCCAGTAGTATGGGGGTCCTGGGACTAGCGGGAGGCGATACAGATACGCAGTATTTT
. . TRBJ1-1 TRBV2 CASSATSRNTEAFF TGTGCCAGCAGTGCGACTTCGCGGAACACTGAAGCTTTCTTT
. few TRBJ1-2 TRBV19 CASSIDLGGDLLDGYTF TGTGCCAGTAGTATAGATCTCGGGGGGGACCTGTTGGATGGCTACACCTTC
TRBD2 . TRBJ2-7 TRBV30 CAWSVRAGANEQYF TGTGCCTGGAGTGTACGGGCGGGAGCCAACGAGCAGTACTTC
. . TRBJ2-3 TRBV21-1 CASSKVGQGSRTDTQYF .
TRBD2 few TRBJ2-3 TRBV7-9 CASSSGLAERTDTQYF TGTGCCAGCAGCTCGGGACTAGCGGAGCGCACAGATACGCAGTATTTT
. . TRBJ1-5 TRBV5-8 CASSTRVSGAYQPQHF TGTGCCAGCAGCACCCGCGTATCAGGGGCATATCAGCCCCAGCATTTT
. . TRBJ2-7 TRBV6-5 CASSYHSAYEQYF TGTGCCAGCAGTTACCACAGTGCCTACGAGCAGTACTTC
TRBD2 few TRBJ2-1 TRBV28 CASSPTSGNRNEQFF TGTGCCAGCAGCCCAACAAGCGGGAACCGGAATGAGCAGTTCTTC
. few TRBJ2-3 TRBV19 CARNNTDTQYF TGTGCCAGGAACAACACAGATACGCAGTATTTT
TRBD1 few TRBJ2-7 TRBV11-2 CASSLNPTGDEQYF TGTGCCAGCAGCCTTAACCCGACAGGGGATGAGCAGTACTTC
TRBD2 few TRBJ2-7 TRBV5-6 CASSLGLAGNYEQYF TGTGCCAGCAGCTTAGGCCTAGCGGGGAACTACGAGCAGTACTTC
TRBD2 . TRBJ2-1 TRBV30 CAWSPPTPRRELKVEQFF TGTGCCTGGAGTCCACCGACGCCTAGGCGGGAGCTCAAGGTTGAGCAGTTCTTC
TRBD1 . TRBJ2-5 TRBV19 CARCWGQYQETQYF TGTGCCAGGTGCTGGGGACAGTACCAAGAGACCCAGTACTTC
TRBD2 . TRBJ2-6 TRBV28 CASTRGGSYSGANVLTF TGTGCCAGCACGCGGGGGGGGTCATACTCTGGGGCCAACGTCCTGACTTTC
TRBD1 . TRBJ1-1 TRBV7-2 CASSTDRVTEAFF TGTGCCAGCAGCACAGACAGGGTCACTGAAGCTTTCTTT
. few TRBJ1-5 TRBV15 CATYPALSNRPQHF TGTGCCACCTACCCCGCGCTGAGCAACCGGCCCCAGCATTTT